The following is a T cell receptor beta chain sequence with its context. This sample was taken from a study of blood T cell repertoires in COVID-19. Study details: PBMCs, B-cell-depleted T cells, or T cells provided the cDNA or gDNA that made up the material.

Unmatched junction bases numbered 9, after V lost 2 bases and J lost 7 bases. Germline CDR1 and CDR2: SGDLS and YYNGEE. The length of the CDR3 is 16 residues. The recovered donors of Cohort 3 showed two negative PCRs, clearance, or symptom resolution. Method: immunoSEQ multiplex PCR; TCRdb's copy keeps in-frame clones and lacks some. The sample consists of 400,000 to 500,000 clones, 70% to 90% of them appearing once. The source of this sequence is a middle-aged woman who had recovered from COVID-19. V gene TRBV9 combines with J gene TRBJ2-1, with 10 bases identical to TRBD2. Material for sequencing was PBMCs or T cells enriched from blood (not recorded which). CDR3 in DNA: TGTGCCAGCAGCGTGGGAGCGGGAGGGCCGAGAAATGAGCAGTTCTTC. Its protein product is CASSVGAGGPRNEQFF.